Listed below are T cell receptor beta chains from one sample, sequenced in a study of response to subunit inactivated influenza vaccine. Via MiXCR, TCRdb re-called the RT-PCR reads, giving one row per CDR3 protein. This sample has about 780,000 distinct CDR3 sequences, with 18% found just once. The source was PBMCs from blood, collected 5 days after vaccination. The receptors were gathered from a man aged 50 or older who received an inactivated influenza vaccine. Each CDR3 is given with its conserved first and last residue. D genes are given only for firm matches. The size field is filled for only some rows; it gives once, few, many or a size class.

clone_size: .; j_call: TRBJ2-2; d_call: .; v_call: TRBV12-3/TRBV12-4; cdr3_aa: CASSLGGPTGELFF; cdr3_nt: TGTGCCAGCAGTCTCGGGGGGCCCACCGGGGAGCTGTTTTTT
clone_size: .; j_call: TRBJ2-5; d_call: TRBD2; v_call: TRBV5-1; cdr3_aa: CASSLPQSLAGGETQYF; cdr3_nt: TGCGCCAGCAGCTTGCCCCAGTCTCTAGCGGGAGGAGAGACCCAGTACTTC
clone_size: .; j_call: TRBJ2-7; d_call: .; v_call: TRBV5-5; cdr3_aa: CASSPGGHEQYF; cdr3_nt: TGTGCCAGCAGCCCCGGCGGCCACGAGCAGTACTTC
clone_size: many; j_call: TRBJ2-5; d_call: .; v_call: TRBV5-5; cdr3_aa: CASSLMPETQYF; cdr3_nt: TGTGCCAGCAGCTTGATGCCGGAGACCCAGTACTTC
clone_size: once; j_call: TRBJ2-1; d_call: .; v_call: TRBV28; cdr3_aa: CAISNFNEQFF; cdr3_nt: TGTGCCATCTCAAATTTCAATGAGCAGTTCTTC
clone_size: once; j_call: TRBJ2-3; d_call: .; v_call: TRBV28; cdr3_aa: CASGLSGENTDTQYF; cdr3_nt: TGTGCCAGCGGACTTAGCGGTGAGAACACAGATACGCAGTATTTT
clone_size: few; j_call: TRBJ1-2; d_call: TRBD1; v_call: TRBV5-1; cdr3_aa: CASSRGTVLDGYTF; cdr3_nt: TGCGCCAGCAGCCGAGGGACAGTTCTAGATGGCTACACCTTC
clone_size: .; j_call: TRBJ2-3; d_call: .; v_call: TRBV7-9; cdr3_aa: CASSWGTQRSTDTQYF; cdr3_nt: TGTGCCAGCAGCTGGGGGACTCAGCGGTCTACAGATACGCAGTATTTT
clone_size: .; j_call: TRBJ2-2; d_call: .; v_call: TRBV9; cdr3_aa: CASSVSPGNTGELFF; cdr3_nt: TGTGCCAGCAGCGTATCCCCGGGAAACACCGGGGAGCTGTTTTTT
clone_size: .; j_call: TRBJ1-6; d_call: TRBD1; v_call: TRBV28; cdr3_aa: CASSADRASYNSPLHF; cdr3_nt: TGTGCCAGCAGTGCGGACAGGGCTTCCTATAATTCACCCCTCCACTTT
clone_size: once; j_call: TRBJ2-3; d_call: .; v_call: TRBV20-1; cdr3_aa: CSVQGGGTDTQYF; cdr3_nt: TGCAGTGTTCAGGGGGGTGGCACAGATACGCAGTATTTT
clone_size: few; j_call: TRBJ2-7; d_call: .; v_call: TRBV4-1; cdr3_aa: CASSQATKGPYEQYF; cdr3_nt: TGCGCCAGCAGCCAAGCTACAAAAGGGCCCTACGAGCAGTACTTC
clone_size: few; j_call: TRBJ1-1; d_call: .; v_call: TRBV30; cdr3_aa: CAWRRWGDTEAFF; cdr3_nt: TGTGCCTGGAGGAGGTGGGGGGACACTGAAGCTTTCTTT
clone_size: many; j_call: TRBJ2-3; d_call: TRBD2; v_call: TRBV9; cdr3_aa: CASSVDFGTSGVTSTDTQYF; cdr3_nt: TGTGCCAGCAGCGTAGATTTCGGGACTAGCGGGGTGACAAGCACAGATACGCAGTATTTT
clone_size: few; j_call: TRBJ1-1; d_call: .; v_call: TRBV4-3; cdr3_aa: CASSEGQRGTEAFF; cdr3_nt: TGCGCCAGCAGCGAAGGACAGAGGGGGACTGAAGCTTTCTTT
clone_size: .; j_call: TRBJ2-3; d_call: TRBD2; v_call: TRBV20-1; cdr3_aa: CSGYPGTSSDTQYF; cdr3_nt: TGCAGTGGATACCCCGGGACTAGCTCTGATACGCAGTATTTT
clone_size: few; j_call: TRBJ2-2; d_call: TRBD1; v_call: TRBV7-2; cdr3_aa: CASSLTGGIGELFF; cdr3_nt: TGTGCCAGCAGCTTAACAGGGGGCATCGGGGAGCTGTTTTTT
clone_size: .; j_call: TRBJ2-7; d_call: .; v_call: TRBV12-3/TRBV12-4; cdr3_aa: CASSLDGPVEQYF; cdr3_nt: TGTGCCAGCAGTTTGGACGGGCCGGTCGAGCAGTACTTC
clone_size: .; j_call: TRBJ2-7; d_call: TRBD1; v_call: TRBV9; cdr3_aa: CALDAGTGKHEQYF; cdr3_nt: TGTGCCCTTGACGCAGGGACAGGGAAACACGAGCAGTACTTC
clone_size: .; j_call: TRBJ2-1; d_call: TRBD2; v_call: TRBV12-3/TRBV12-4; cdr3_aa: CASSFRLAAYNEQFF; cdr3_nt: TGTGCCAGCAGTTTTAGACTAGCGGCCTACAATGAGCAGTTCTTC
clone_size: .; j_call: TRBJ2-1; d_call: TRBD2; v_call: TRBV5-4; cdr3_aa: CASSYGGLAGGYNEQFF; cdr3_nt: TGTGCCAGCAGCTATGGCGGACTAGCGGGGGGCTACAATGAGCAGTTCTTC
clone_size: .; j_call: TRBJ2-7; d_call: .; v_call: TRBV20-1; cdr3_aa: CSASILATRGEQYF; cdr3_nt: TGCAGTGCTAGTATCCTAGCTACAAGGGGCGAGCAGTACTTC
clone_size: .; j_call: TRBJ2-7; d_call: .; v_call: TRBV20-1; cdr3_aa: CSARPNGLYEQYF; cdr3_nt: TGCAGTGCTAGGCCTAATGGTCTCTACGAGCAGTACTTC
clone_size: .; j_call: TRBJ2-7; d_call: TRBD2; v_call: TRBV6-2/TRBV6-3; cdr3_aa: CASSRASYGTSVYEQYF; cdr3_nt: TGTGCCAGCAGCCGGGCCTCGTACGGGACTAGCGTTTACGAGCAGTACTTC
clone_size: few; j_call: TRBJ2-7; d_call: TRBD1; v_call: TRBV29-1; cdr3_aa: CSVDSGTASYEQYF; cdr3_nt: TGCAGCGTTGATTCCGGGACAGCTTCGTACGAGCAGTACTTC
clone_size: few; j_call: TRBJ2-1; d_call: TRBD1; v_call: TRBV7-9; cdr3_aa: CASSLLTGDYNEQFF; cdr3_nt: TGTGCCAGCAGCTTATTGACAGGGGACTACAATGAGCAGTTCTTC
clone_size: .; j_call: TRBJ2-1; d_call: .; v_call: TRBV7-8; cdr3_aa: CASSRGLDEQFF; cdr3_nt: TGTGCCAGCAGCCGGGGTTTGGATGAGCAGTTCTTC
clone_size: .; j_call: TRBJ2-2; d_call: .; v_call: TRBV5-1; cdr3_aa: CASEVMGNTGELFF; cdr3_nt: TGCGCCAGCGAAGTCATGGGGAACACCGGGGAGCTGTTTTTT
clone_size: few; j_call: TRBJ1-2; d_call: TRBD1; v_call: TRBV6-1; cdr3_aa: CASTPSRDRDGYTF; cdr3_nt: TGTGCCAGCACCCCGTCCCGGGACAGGGATGGCTACACCTTC
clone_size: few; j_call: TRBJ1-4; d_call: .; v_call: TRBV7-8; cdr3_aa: CASSPRTAAKLFF; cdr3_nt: TGTGCCAGCAGCCCCAGGACAGCCGCAAAACTGTTTTTT
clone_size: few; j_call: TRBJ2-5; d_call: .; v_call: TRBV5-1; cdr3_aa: CASSLASIVETQYF; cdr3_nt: TGCGCCAGCAGCTTGGCATCCATAGTGGAGACCCAGTACTTC
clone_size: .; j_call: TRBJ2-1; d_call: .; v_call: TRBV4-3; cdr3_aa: CASSQAPVNYNEQFF; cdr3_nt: TGCGCCAGCAGCCAAGCGCCAGTAAACTACAATGAGCAGTTCTTC
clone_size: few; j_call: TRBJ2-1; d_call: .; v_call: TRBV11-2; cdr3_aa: CASNVMNTLGEQFF; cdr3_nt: TGTGCCAGCAACGTTATGAACACCTTGGGGGAGCAGTTCTTC
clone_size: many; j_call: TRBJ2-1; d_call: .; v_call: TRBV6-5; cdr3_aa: CASSYSKMETADNEQFF; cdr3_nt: TGTGCCAGCAGTTACTCGAAGATGGAGACAGCCGACAATGAGCAGTTCTTC
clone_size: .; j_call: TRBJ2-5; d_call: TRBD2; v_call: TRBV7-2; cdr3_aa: CASSSTRLAWETQYF; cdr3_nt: TGTGCCAGCAGCTCTACAAGACTAGCTTGGGAGACCCAGTACTTC
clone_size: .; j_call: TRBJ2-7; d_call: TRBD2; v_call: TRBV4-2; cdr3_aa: CASSTTRAGVYEQYF; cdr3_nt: TGTGCCAGCAGCACCACCAGAGCGGGAGTTTACGAGCAGTACTTC
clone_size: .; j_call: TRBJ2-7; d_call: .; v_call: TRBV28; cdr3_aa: CASSLARIEQYF; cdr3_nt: TGTGCCAGCAGTTTAGCCAGAATCGAGCAGTACTTC
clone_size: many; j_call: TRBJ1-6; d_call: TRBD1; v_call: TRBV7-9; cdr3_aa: CASSARGVLGSPLHF; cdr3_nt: TGTGCCAGCAGCGCCAGGGGGGTCCTCGGTTCACCCCTCCACTTT
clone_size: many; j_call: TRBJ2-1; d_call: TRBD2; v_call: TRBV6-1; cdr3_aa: CASRDGGGRYNEQFF; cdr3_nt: TGTGCCAGCAGGGACGGGGGGGGCCGGTACAATGAGCAGTTCTTC
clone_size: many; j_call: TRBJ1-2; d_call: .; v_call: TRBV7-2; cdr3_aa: CASSLGNRKYGYTF; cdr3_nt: TGTGCCAGCAGCTTGGGAAACAGGAAGTATGGCTACACCTTC
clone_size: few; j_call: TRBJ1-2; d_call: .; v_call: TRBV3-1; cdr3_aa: CASSQEEGGFGYTF; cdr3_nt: TGTGCCAGCAGCCAAGAAGAGGGGGGGTTCGGCTACACCTTC
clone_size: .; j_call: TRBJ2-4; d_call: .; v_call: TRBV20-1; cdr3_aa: CSAAPPAKNIQYF; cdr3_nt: TGCAGTGCTGCCCCCCCGGCCAAAAACATTCAGTACTTC
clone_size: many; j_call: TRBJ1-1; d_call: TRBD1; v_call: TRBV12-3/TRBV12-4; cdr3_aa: CASSVQGRDTEAFF; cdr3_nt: TGTGCCAGCAGTGTACAGGGGCGGGACACTGAAGCTTTCTTT
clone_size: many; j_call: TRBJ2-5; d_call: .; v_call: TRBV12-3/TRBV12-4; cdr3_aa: CASSLVGSGKGATQYF; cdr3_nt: TGTGCCAGCAGTTTAGTTGGTAGCGGGAAGGGGGCGACCCAGTACTTC
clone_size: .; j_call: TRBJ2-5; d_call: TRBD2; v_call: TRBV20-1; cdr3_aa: CSATGLAGRRGQETQYF; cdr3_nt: TGCAGTGCCACGGGTTTAGCGGGGAGGAGGGGTCAAGAGACCCAGTACTTC
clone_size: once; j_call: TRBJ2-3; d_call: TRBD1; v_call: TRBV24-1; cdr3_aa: CATSVPGQGIDTQYF; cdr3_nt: TGTGCCACCAGTGTCCCGGGACAGGGGATAGATACGCAGTATTTT
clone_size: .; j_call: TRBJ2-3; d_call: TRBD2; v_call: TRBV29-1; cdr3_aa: CSASGPTSGIRTDTQYF; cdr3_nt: TGCAGCGCCTCCGGGCCAACTAGCGGGATTCGCACAGATACGCAGTATTTT
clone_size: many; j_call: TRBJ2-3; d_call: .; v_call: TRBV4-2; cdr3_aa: CASSQRGTSGGTDTQYF; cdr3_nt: TGTGCCAGCAGCCAAAGGGGGACCTCGGGCGGCACAGATACGCAGTATTTT
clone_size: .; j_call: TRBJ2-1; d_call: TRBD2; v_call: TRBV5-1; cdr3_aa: CASSLGSAGGLNEQFF; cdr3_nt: TGCGCCAGCAGCTTGGGTTCGGCGGGGGGGTTAAATGAGCAGTTCTTC
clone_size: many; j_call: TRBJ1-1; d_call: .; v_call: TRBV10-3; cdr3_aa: CAIRDSLRNTEAFF; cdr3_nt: TGTGCCATCCGGGACTCCCTAAGGAACACTGAAGCTTTCTTT
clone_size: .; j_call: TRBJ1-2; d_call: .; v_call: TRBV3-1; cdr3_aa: CASSQESRVNGYTF; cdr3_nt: TGTGCCAGCAGCCAAGAATCCAGGGTTAATGGCTACACCTTC
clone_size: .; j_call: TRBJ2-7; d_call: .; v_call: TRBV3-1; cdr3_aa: CASSQLDAYAEQYF; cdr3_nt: TGTGCCAGCAGCCAACTGGACGCATATGCCGAGCAGTACTTC
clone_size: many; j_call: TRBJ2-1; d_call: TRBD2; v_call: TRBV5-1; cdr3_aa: CASSLQASGGHNEQFF; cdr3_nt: TGCGCCAGCAGCTTACAAGCTAGCGGGGGTCACAATGAGCAGTTCTTC
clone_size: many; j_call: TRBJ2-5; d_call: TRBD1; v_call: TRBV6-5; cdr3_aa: CASSWGQQYQETQYF; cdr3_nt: TGTGCCAGCAGTTGGGGACAGCAGTACCAAGAGACCCAGTACTTC
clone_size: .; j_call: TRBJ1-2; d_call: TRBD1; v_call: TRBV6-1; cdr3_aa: CASRSVGQASNYGYTF; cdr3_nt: TGTGCCAGCAGGTCCGTGGGACAGGCCTCTAACTATGGCTACACCTTC
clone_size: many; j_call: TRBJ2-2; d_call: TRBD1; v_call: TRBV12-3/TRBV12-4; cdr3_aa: CASSFGQGATGELFF; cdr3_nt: TGTGCCAGCAGTTTTGGACAGGGGGCAACCGGGGAGCTGTTTTTT
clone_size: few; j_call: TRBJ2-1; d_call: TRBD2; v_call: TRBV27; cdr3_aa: CASSPRSAGLGWNEQFF; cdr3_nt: TGTGCCAGCAGTCCCCGATCAGCGGGATTAGGGTGGAATGAGCAGTTCTTC